This TCR beta chain was captured by sequencing in a study of blood T cell repertoires in COVID-19. Sequencing was performed with immunoSEQ multiplex PCR; in TCRdb, only in-frame clones are kept and a portion is missing. Among some 240,000 clones listed, roughly nine tenths were seen once. The V gene end was trimmed by 6 bases and the J gene end by 0 bases; junction bases not matched to a gene: 5. The CDR3 is 15 amino acids. The germline gives CDR1 SQVTM, CDR2 ANQGSEA. The receptor comes from a woman in her thirties or forties who had recovered from COVID-19. Material: peripheral blood. V and J are TRBV29-1 and TRBJ2-6; 7 bases align to TRBD1. The CDR3 DNA reads TGCAGCGTCGGACAGGTGTTCTCTGGGGCCAACGTCCTGACTTTC. It codes for CSVGQVFSGANVLTF.